These 25 T cell receptor beta chains came from one sample sequenced in a study of shared clonotypes between healthy human individuals. This table comes from immunoSEQ multiplex PCR, and its TCRdb copy is limited to in-frame clones, with some not included. The sample yields over a million clones, around 95% seen once. The sample consisted of naive CD4+ T cells sorted from blood. The subset was: CD45RA+ positively selected. These TCRs come from a man aged 30 to 39 in good health.

V gene TRBV6-1 combines with J gene TRBJ1-5, with 9 bases that match TRBD1. Losses at the gene ends were 5 bases for V and 6 bases for J; bases not matched to a gene: 8. The germline CDR1 and CDR2 sequences are MNHNS and SASEGT. CDR3 size: 15 residues. The CDR3 here is CASSPPGQGSQPQHF. In DNA, the CDR3 is TGTGCCAGCAGTCCACCGGGACAGGGAAGTCAGCCCCAGCATTTT.

The chain has TRBV2 and TRBJ2-2; tentative D call: TRBD2 (6 bases). CDR1 and CDR2 (germline): SNHLY, FYNNEI. The CDR3 covers 14 residues. Trimming pared 10 bases from V and 4 bases from J, leaving 16 bases between. For the CDR3, the DNA is TGTGCCACCGATACGGTGCGGGGCACCGGGGAGCTGTTTTTT. This encodes CATDTVRGTGELFF. The variable domain in full, with the rest retrieved from reference TRBV2 and TRBJ2-2, is EPEVTQTPSHQVTQMGQEVILRCVPISNHLYFYWYRQILGQKVEFLVSFYNNEISEKSEIFDDQFSVERPDGSNFTLKIRSTKLEDSAMYFCATDTVRGTGELFFGEGSRLTVL.

The chain links TRBV5-1 to TRBJ1-3; D remains unclear. Germline values: CDR1 SGHRS, CDR2 YFSETQ. V shed 7 bases and J shed 0 bases, with 8 bases lying between them. The CDR3 totals 13 residues. The CDR3 region has the DNA TGCGCCAGCGGGGAAGGCTCTGGAAACACCATATATTTT. It encodes CASGEGSGNTIYF.

The chain has TRBV18 and TRBJ2-3; the match to TRBD1 covers 7 bases. With 10 bases clipped from V and 4 bases from J, the junction kept 11 bases outside the gene matches. CDR3 length equals 14 residues. The germline CDR1 and CDR2 sequences are KGHSH and LQKENI. The CDR3 sequence: CATRTRDSPDTQYF. CDR3 DNA: TGTGCCACAAGAACTCGGGACAGCCCAGATACGCAGTATTTT. Full variable domain (outside the CDR3, taken from reference TRBV18 and TRBJ2-3): NAGVMQNPRHLVRRRGQEARLRCSPMKGHSHVYWYRQLPEEGLKFMVYLQKENIIDESGMPKERFSAEFPKEGPSILRIQQVVRGDSAAYFCATRTRDSPDTQYFGPGTRLTVL.

The chain uses TRBV21-1 and TRBJ1-5. TRBV21-1 is a pseudogene segment. There are 20 residues in the CDR3. DNA for the CDR3: TGTGCCAGCAGCAAAGAAGGGGCAGGGACCAATTGTTATAGCAATCAGCCCCAGCATTTT. As protein: CASSKEGAGTNCYSNQPQHF.

The J gene is TRBJ2-1, the V gene TRBV23-1; no definite D call. TRBV23-1 is classed as an ORF, of uncertain function. The CDR3 consists of 16 residues. V was clipped by 0 bases and J by 0 bases, with 9 bases between them. The CDR3 region is CASSQSRVSSYNEQFF. CDR3 coding DNA: TGCGCCAGCAGTCAATCCCGGGTCAGCTCCTACAATGAGCAGTTCTTC.

CDR3 sequence (DNA): TGTGCCAGCTCACCCGGGGGGGCCTTCGGCAATCAGCCCCAGCATTTT. This encodes CASSPGGAFGNQPQHF. The V gene is TRBV18, the J gene TRBJ1-5, with D possibly TRBD1 on 6 matching bases. The CDR3 is 16 residues long. Trimming left V 3 bases short and J 2 bases short, with 14 bases between. In germline, CDR1 is KGHSH, CDR2 LQKENI.

The CDR3 protein is CASGREGLNTGELFF. CDR3 DNA sequence: TGTGCCAGCGGGAGGGAGGGCTTGAACACCGGGGAGCTGTTTTTT. The chain employs TRBV28 and TRBJ2-2; 7 nucleotides line up with TRBD2. Germline V gives CDR1 MDHEN, CDR2 SYDVKM. V lost 8 bases and J lost 1; bases outside the gene matches: 7. The CDR3 contains 15 residues. The entire variable domain, with the rest obtained from reference TRBV28 and TRBJ2-2, is as follows: DVKVTQSSRYLVKRTGEKVFLECVQDMDHENMFWYRQDPGLGLRLIYFSYDVKMKEKGDIPEGYSVSREKKERFSLILESASTNQTSMYLCASGREGLNTGELFFGEGSRLTVL.

The rearrangement joins TRBV7-2 to TRBJ2-1; 8 nucleotides line up with TRBD2. CDR1 SGHTA and CDR2 FQGNSA come from the germline V gene. The J segment lost 0 bases and the V segment lost 1 base, leaving 5 bases of the junction unmatched. The CDR3 spans 17 residues. CDR3 coding DNA: TGTGCCAGCAGCTTAGGATGGCGGGGGGACTCCTACAATGAGCAGTTCTTC. Protein: CASSLGWRGDSYNEQFF. The whole variable domain, filled in from reference TRBV7-2 and TRBJ2-1, reads GAGVSQSPSNKVTEKGKDVELRCDPISGHTALYWYRQSLGQGLEFLIYFQGNSAPDKSGLPSDRFSAERTGGSVSTLTIQRTQQEDSAVYLCASSLGWRGDSYNEQFFGPGTRLTVL.

In DNA, the CDR3 is TGTGCCAGCAGTACCCTGTCCTACGAGCAGTACTTC. Residues: CASSTLSYEQYF. V gene TRBV6-1 combines with J gene TRBJ2-7; D ambiguous. Trimming took off 5 bases at V and 1 base at J, with 6 bases between the two ends. Germline CDR1 MNHNS, CDR2 SASEGT. CDR3 length: 12 residues.

The J gene is TRBJ2-5, the V gene TRBV19; 8 nucleotides align to TRBD2. V lost 2 bases to trimming and J lost 5 bases; unmatched junction nucleotides: 13. The CDR3 is 17 residues long. CDR1 is LNHDA, CDR2 SQIVND, per germline (reference sequence). In nucleotides, the CDR3 is TGTGCCAGTAGTATAAGAAAACTCGGGAGGGCCAATGAGACCCAGTACTTC. Its protein is CASSIRKLGRANETQYF.

The chain joins TRBV25-1 to TRBJ2-7; D perhaps matches TRBD2 (6 bases). This CDR3 is built from 12 residues. The germline CDR1 and CDR2 sequences are MGHDK and SYGVNS. V shed 3 bases and J shed 6 bases, with 9 bases lying between them. This chain's CDR3 is CASSDWRAEQYF. CDR3 nucleotides: TGTGCCAGCAGTGATTGGAGGGCCGAGCAGTACTTC.

J is TRBJ2-5 and V is TRBV10-3, with 11 bases matching TRBD1. The V segment lost 10 bases and the J segment 3 bases; nucleotides outside the gene matches: 13. Germline CDR1 and CDR2: ENHRY and SYGVKD. The CDR3 has 16 amino acids. CDR3 sequence: CATREDRGQLKETQYF. CDR3 nucleotide sequence: TGTGCCACCCGCGAGGACAGGGGGCAACTTAAAGAGACCCAGTACTTC.

This clone was picked up one time. The V and J genes are TRBV10-3 and TRBJ1-1; no reliable D call. The CDR3 loop spans 13 amino acids. The V and J ends lost 6 bases and 3 bases respectively, with 11 bases between them. Per the germline V gene, CDR1 is ENHRY and CDR2 is SYGVKD. The CDR3 region has the DNA TGTGCCATCAGAACGGACGGCTACACTGAAGCTTTCTTT. This sequence encodes CAIRTDGYTEAFF.

The chain uses TRBV10-3 and TRBJ1-2; 11 bases align to TRBD1. Losses at the gene ends were 10 bases for V and 8 bases for J; bases not matched to a gene: 12. The V gene's germline CDR1 is ENHRY and CDR2 SYGVKD. The CDR3 spans 14 residues. The CDR3 bases are TGTGCCAGCGGGACAGGGGGTTCCCTATCCGGCTACACCTTC. Translating gives CASGTGGSLSGYTF.

The CDR3 bases are TGTGCCAGCAGTGCCCCGGACAGGGGCAAGAACTATGGCTACACCTTC. Translating it yields CASSAPDRGKNYGYTF. The gene calls are TRBV25-1 and TRBJ1-2; 9 bases match TRBD1. The CDR3 runs to 16 residues. The germline V gene has CDR1 MGHDK and CDR2 SYGVNS. J gave up 2 bases and V 4 bases, and 8 bases lay outside the gene matches.

The CDR3 reads CASSPTRGYTF. CDR3 in DNA: TGTGCCAGCTCACCGACACGGGGCTACACCTTC. This chain links TRBV18 with TRBJ1-2; the D is unclear. V was trimmed by 3 bases and J by 8 bases, leaving 7 bases between them. There are 11 residues in the CDR3. Germline CDR1 is KGHSH and CDR2 is LQKENI.

The count of this clone is one. The chain joins TRBV7-2 to TRBJ2-7; D might be TRBD1 or TRBD2, each matching 5 bases. Germline V gene sequence: CDR1 SGHTA, CDR2 FQGNSA. The CDR3 covers 15 residues. Trimming took off 4 bases at V and 2 bases at J, with 15 bases between the two ends. DNA for the CDR3: TGTGCCAGCAGCTCGCGGGCAGGGAAGGCCTACGAGCAGTACTTC. It is translated as CASSSRAGKAYEQYF.

J is TRBJ2-1 and V is TRBV5-1; 12 nucleotides agree with TRBD2. The germline CDR1 and CDR2 sequences are SGHRS and YFSETQ. The CDR3 sequence is 17 residues long. The V segment lost 3 bases and the J segment 13 bases; nucleotides outside the gene matches: 17. DNA for the CDR3: TGCGCCAGCAGCTACGGACTAGCGGGATTTGACGTATTAGGTCAGTTCTTC. This encodes CASSYGLAGFDVLGQFF.

The rearrangement links TRBV6-1 to TRBJ2-5, with TRBD1 matching over 7 bases. The CDR3 consists of 18 residues. Germline CDR1 is MNHNS and CDR2 is SASEGT. J was trimmed by 0 bases and V by 4 bases; bases with no gene match: 14. The CDR3 is CASSAAPGQITYQETQYF. In DNA form, the CDR3 reads TGTGCCAGCAGTGCCGCCCCGGGACAGATAACCTACCAAGAGACCCAGTACTTC.

V and J are TRBV5-5 and TRBJ2-6; D is unresolved. The V gene lost 1 base and the J gene lost 1 base, with 12 bases spanning the gap. The CDR3 is 17 residues long. CDR1 and CDR2 from the germline V gene are SGHKS and YYEKEE (reference sequence). The CDR3 region has the DNA TGTGCCAGCAGCTTGAGGGTTTTGGCGTCTGGGGCCAACGTCCTGACTTTC. It encodes CASSLRVLASGANVLTF.

In the case of this clone: Additional DNA sequences in this sample encode the identical CDR3. The chain employs TRBV9 and TRBJ2-3, with D unresolved. Germline V gives CDR1 SGDLS, CDR2 YYNGEE. V lost 3 bases to trimming and J lost 0 bases, with 8 bases between them. The CDR3 loop spans 14 amino acids. CDR3 sequence (DNA): TGTGCCAGCAGCGCTCGACAAAGCACAGATACGCAGTATTTT. It encodes CASSARQSTDTQYF. Supplemented by reference TRBV9 and TRBJ2-3, the full variable domain reads DSGVTQTPKHLITATGQRVTLRCSPRSGDLSVYWYQQSLDQGLQFLIQYYNGEERAKGNILERFSAQQFPDLHSELNLSSLELGDSALYFCASSARQSTDTQYFGPGTRLTVL.

V is TRBV28 and J is TRBJ2-2, with TRBD2 matching over 7 bases. The CDR3 is 16 amino acids. The V gene end was trimmed by 5 bases and the J gene end by 1 base; junction bases not matched to a gene: 7. The germline V gene encodes CDR1 MDHEN and CDR2 SYDVKM. The CDR3 protein is CASSIPPGGNTGELFF. The CDR3 region has the DNA TGTGCCAGCAGTATCCCCCCGGGAGGGAACACCGGGGAGCTGTTTTTT.

V and J are TRBV19 and TRBJ1-5; D perhaps matches TRBD1 (6 bases). V shed 5 bases and J shed 3 bases, with 8 bases lying between them. Germline-derived CDR1 and CDR2 are LNHDA and SQIVND (reference sequence). The length of the CDR3 is 13 residues. This CDR3 reads CASSYRANQPQHF. The CDR3 DNA reads as TGTGCCAGTAGTTACAGGGCCAATCAGCCCCAGCATTTT.

This clone was seen once. Other nucleotide sequences from this sample produce the same CDR3. The chain links TRBV6-6 to TRBJ1-5, with no clear D. Germline V lookup: CDR1 MNHNY, CDR2 SVGAGI (reference sequence). With 7 bases removed from V and 1 base from J, the gap between germline ends came to 5 bases. The CDR3 is made up of 12 amino acids. CDR3 in DNA: TGTGCCAGCAAAGACAGCAATCAGCCCCAGCATTTT. Protein: CASKDSNQPQHF.